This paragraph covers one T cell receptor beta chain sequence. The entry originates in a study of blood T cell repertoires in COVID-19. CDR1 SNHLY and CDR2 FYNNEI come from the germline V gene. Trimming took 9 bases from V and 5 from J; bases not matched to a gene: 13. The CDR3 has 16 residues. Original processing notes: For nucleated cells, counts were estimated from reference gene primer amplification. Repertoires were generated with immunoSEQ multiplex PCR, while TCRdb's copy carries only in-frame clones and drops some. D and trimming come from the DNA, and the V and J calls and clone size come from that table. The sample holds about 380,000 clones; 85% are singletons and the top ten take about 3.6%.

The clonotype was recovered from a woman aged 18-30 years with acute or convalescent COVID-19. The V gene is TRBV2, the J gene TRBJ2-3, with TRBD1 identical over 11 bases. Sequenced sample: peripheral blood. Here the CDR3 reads CARQAIPGQGEDTQYF. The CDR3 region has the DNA TGTGCCAGACAAGCAATCCCGGGACAGGGGGAAGATACGCAGTATTTT.